This TCR beta chain appears in the sequencing data of a study of T cells in Graves' hyperthyroidism and ophthalmopathy (dated by TCRdb to between 2019 and 2020). Describing the broader study: Peripheral blood samples were taken at initial diagnosis, before any treatment was given. A discovery cohort of approximately 97 patients, 43 with Graves' ophthalmopathy and more than 55 with stable Graves' hyperthyroidism, was used to find distinguishing TCR V-J signatures. Prospective prediction of ophthalmopathy was tested in an independent validation cohort consisting of about 20 hyperthyroidism patients and approximately 16 patients who later progressed to ophthalmopathy. The 100 discovery patients were randomly split 7:3 into training and test sets. The study also compared thyroid tissue and blood T-cell repertoires from a handful of Graves' hyperthyroidism patients. Once sampling was done, hyperthyroidism patients were given methimazole at a starting dose of 30 mg daily, whereas ophthalmopathy patients were given high-dose intravenous methylprednisolone. According to the paper, TCR Vbeta CDR3 sequencing was carried out on 135 peripheral blood samples, which came from fewer than 50 ophthalmopathy, around 75 hyperthyroidism and roughly 17 progressor patients. On the study overall, not on this receptor specifically: Blood samples also contained most of the expanded thyroid clonotypes (frequency above 0.001), which suggests that blood repertoires may reflect thyroid immune responses. During validation, the model predicted progression to ophthalmopathy a median of roughly 7.1 months ahead of onset, with around 71% sensitivity and about 75% specificity. Sample size was not statistically predetermined, and investigators were not blinded to group allocation. A model built on a 13 V-J signature distinguished ophthalmopathy from stable hyperthyroidism, reaching around 90% sensitivity and about 81% specificity in cross-validation and 80%/75% in testing.

V is cut by 4 bases and J by 3 bases, and the space between the germline ends is 10 bases. Spanning cysteine to phenylalanine, the CDR3 consists of 14 amino acids. The only DNA kept is the CDR3, 42 bases in frame from the first base. The CDR1 and CDR2 encoded by the germline V gene are MNHNS and SASEGT. The TCR beta CDR3 regions were amplified from the RNA transcripts. A first-round RT-PCR of the TCR CDR3 used the HTBI primer set with the Qiagen OneStep RT-PCR kit. A second multiplex PCR round built the libraries, followed by size selection and purification. Libraries were sequenced paired-end with 100 bp reads on an Illumina HiSeq2000. In the source study's methods: SOAPnuke was used to process the raw data, with reads discarded if the reads contained adapters or uncalled bases, had a mean Phred below 15, or lacked an exact constant-primer or identifier match. COPE v1.2.5 was used to merge high-quality paired reads, and clonotypes were defined as unique nucleotide sequences. MiTCR v1.1 was used to align clonotypes to the IMGT TRBV, TRBD and TRBJ reference segments. Only V-J combinations with frequency above 0.0001, covering approximately 99% of repertoires, were analysed. A TCS score was defined as the ratio between F50 (clonal expansion) and ExV (chaos), using BLOSUM62-based TCRdist between CDR3 peptides within each V-J. Welch's t-statistics and random forest reduced 450 to 600 V-J features to 13, which were used in a naive Bayes classifier (R e1071). TCRdb redid the processing of the public reads, applying fastp at Q25 and MiXCR, and retained in-frame beta chains. Records with the same CDR3 protein are collapsed into one entry carrying the most frequent genes and DNA. TCRdb's processing, not the study's, gives the V and J calls here. This sample has roughly 740,000 distinct CDR3 sequences in its table, and around 15% of those were observed once. Around 8.1% of the sample belongs to the ten largest clones.

This clonotype was detected ten times or more. The antigen this receptor binds is unknown. Base qualities were left out, and no much larger clone turns up one base away. Stable Graves' hyperthyroidism was defined as no progression to ophthalmopathy during 18 months of follow-up. Hyperthyroidism patients were aged 18 to 65 years and newly diagnosed, with disease duration of less than 2 months. Patients with uncontrolled infections, other autoimmune diseases, pregnancy or lactation were excluded. Clinical symptoms, serum thyroxine and TRAb, thyroid ultrasound, and orbital computed tomography formed the basis for the diagnoses. Ficoll-Paque density gradient centrifugation was used to isolate PBMCs from approximately 11 ml of fresh peripheral blood. Trizol reagent was used to extract total RNA, and RNA quality was then checked on an Agilent 2100 Bioanalyzer.

The sequence came from a man aged 18 to 29 with Graves' hyperthyroidism. The rearrangement joined TRBV6-1 to TRBJ2-1; the D call could be TRBD1 or TRBD2, with each sharing 5 bases. Material: blood. The CDR3 reads CASSGGTLYNEQFF. The nucleotides are TGTGCCAGCAGTGGAGGGACCCTCTACAATGAGCAGTTCTTC.